This record concerns one T cell receptor beta chain sequence. The antigen is unknown. The template for TCR beta VDJ and CDR3 sequence profiling was genomic DNA. From the reads, TCRdb called clonotypes with MiXCR, one entry per CDR3 protein. The repertoire includes about 170,000 distinct CDR3 sequences, about 60% of them detected once, and roughly 44% sits in the top ten. This record belongs to a study of CD8+CD57+ T cells in acquired aplastic anemia. Whole-study context: Quantities of DNA derived from sorted CD4+ and CD8+ cells averaged around 3 ug. Whole-study findings and limits: There were about 27 CD8+ CDR3 sequences that occurred in both patients and controls.

The sample comprised sorted CD4+, CD8+, or CD8+CD57+ T cells (not recorded which) from PBMCs. This receptor was identified in a human donor in good health.

The CDR3 DNA reads TGTGCCAGCAGCAATAAGGGACGGCAAAACACTGAAGCTTTCTTT. Protein product: CASSNKGRQNTEAFF. The rearrangement uses TRBV7-8 and TRBJ1-1, with D possibly TRBD1 on 5 matching bases. The CDR3 has 15 residues. Germline CDR1 reads SGHVS; CDR2 reads FQNEAQ. V was clipped by 5 bases and J by 2 bases, with 15 bases between them.